Following are 4 T cell receptor beta chains from one sample sequenced in a study of blood T cell repertoires in COVID-19. Produced via immunoSEQ multiplex PCR; TCRdb's table is partial and in-frame only. The sample shows 200,000 to 250,000 clones, roughly 80% of them seen only once. What was sequenced was PBMCs or T cells enriched from blood (not recorded which). These receptors all come from a woman in her thirties or forties with acute COVID-19.

This chain connects TRBV5-1 to TRBJ1-1; D uncertain. V was shortened by 0 bases and J by 5 bases, with 11 bases between the two germline ends. This CDR3 is built from 14 residues. Germline-derived CDR1 and CDR2 are SGHRS and YFSETQ. CDR3 DNA: TGCGCCAGCAGCTTGGGAGGCCCGAGGACTGAAGCTTTCTTT. Amino acid sequence: CASSLGGPRTEAFF.

The chain is built from TRBV7-2 and TRBJ1-3, with 7 bases lining up with TRBD1. V shed 5 bases, J shed 3 bases, and the junction held 10 bases outside the gene matches. The CDR3 totals 16 residues. Germline assignment: CDR1 SGHTA and CDR2 FQGNSA. DNA of the CDR3: TGTGCCAGCAGCAAACATACAGGGGATGGTGGAAACACCATATATTTT. Its protein is CASSKHTGDGGNTIYF.

J is TRBJ2-7 and V is TRBV7-2, with TRBD2 as a possible D gene (7 bases). Germline assignment: CDR1 SGHTA and CDR2 FQGNSA. The germline V and J ends were trimmed by 7 bases and 3 bases, with 19 bases remaining between them. The CDR3 is 15 amino acids. The CDR3 nucleotides are TGTGCCAGCACCCCCGGGGGGCCTAACTACTACGAGCAGTACTTC. Amino acids: CASTPGGPNYYEQYF.

A single count supports this clone. The J gene is TRBJ2-2, the V gene TRBV2; 9 bases fit TRBD1. The CDR3 contains 15 residues. The germline gives CDR1 SNHLY, CDR2 FYNNEI. The J segment lost 6 bases and the V segment lost 6 bases, leaving 8 bases of the junction unmatched. This chain's CDR3 is CASRRTGVESGELFF. CDR3 coding DNA: TGTGCCAGCAGAAGGACAGGGGTTGAGTCCGGGGAGCTGTTTTTT.